This entry describes one TCR beta chain. Its target is unknown. There are 14 residues in the CDR3. J gave up 11 bases and V 0 bases, and 8 bases lay outside the gene matches. In germline, CDR1 is SGHDN, CDR2 FVKESK. PCR employed 60 Vbeta and 13 Jbeta primers. TCRdb keeps only in-frame clones here, not all; method: immunoSEQ multiplex PCR. The data hold around 180,000 clones, with 75% to 80% observed a single time. This sample was taken from a study of cytomegalovirus exposure and HLA in healthy donors. Study information: Prior work identified more than 90 million unique TCR beta sequences in 150 million to 200 million T cells.

Findings and limits, study-wide: Cytomegalovirus-associated status was assigned to some 160 TCR beta chains.

The V gene is TRBV14, the J gene TRBJ1-1, with 8 bases matching TRBD1. The receptor's source is a woman in her 30s in good health and CMV-seropositive. Sequencing was performed on PBMCs. The chain's CDR3 is CASSQDITGGRAFF. The CDR3 nucleotides are TGTGCCAGCAGCCAAGATATAACAGGGGGAAGGGCTTTCTTT. Filled out from reference TRBV14 and TRBJ1-1, the complete variable domain reads EAGVTQFPSHSVIEKGQTVTLRCDPISGHDNLYWYRRVMGKEIKFLLHFVKESKQDESGMPNNRFLAERTGGTYSTLKVQPAELEDSGVYFCASSQDITGGRAFFGQGTRLTVV.